This T cell receptor (beta chain) derives from a study of T-cell reconstitution after alpha-beta-depleted transplantation in children. Whole-study findings and limits: Diversity of TCRbeta at day 60 was high in some patients, arising from surviving recipient T cells and thymic progenitors. T-cell counts and diversity at one year following transplant were attributed mainly to newly produced T cells. It was reported that alpha-beta T cells came from several hundred expanded graft clones (about two months after transplant).

This clonotype was seen ten or more times. What it binds is unknown. Germline CDR1 SQVTM, CDR2 ANQGSEA. V shed 6 bases, J shed 6 bases, and the junction held 18 bases outside the gene matches. This CDR3 contains 16 residues. The library targeted TCRbeta and was prepared with unique molecular identifiers. A single record per CDR3 protein comes from TCRdb applying MiXCR to the PCR reads. Of 250,000 to 300,000 distinct CDR3 sequences listed, approximately 10% are singletons. This material consisted of peripheral blood, taken 180 days after TCRalphabeta/CD19-depleted stem cell transplant. V usage is TRBV29-1 and J usage is TRBJ2-3, with TRBD1 identical over 7 bases. The receptor was derived from a male patient between 2 and 9 years old who had a stem cell transplant for chronic granulomatous disease, so the T cells may come from the graft donor. The DNA of the CDR3 is TGCAGCGTCCGGGACAGCGTGTGGGCACAAACCGATACGCAGTATTTT. Protein sequence: CSVRDSVWAQTDTQYF.